The 13 T cell receptor beta chains reported below all come from one sample, sequenced in a study of blood T cell repertoires in COVID-19. Assay: immunoSEQ multiplex PCR; the TCRdb copy retains only in-frame clones and omits some. The repertoire holds hundreds of thousands of clones, about 88% seen once, with around 2.9% in the top ten. The material sequenced was PBMCs or T cells enriched from blood (not recorded which). The receptors originated from a woman in her 50s who had recovered from COVID-19.

The V and J genes are TRBV19 and TRBJ1-1; unclear D gene. Between the trimmed V and J ends, which lost 3 bases and 6 bases, there was a span of 8 bases. This CDR3 region has 12 residues. Germline loops: CDR1 LNHDA, CDR2 SQIVND (reference sequence). CDR3 DNA: TGTGCCAGTAGTATTCGGGGAGCTGAAGCTTTCTTT. This gives the protein CASSIRGAEAFF.

This rearrangement joins TRBV7-2 to TRBJ2-1; TRBD2 agrees at 8 bases. V lost 5 bases, J lost 2 bases, and 8 bases stayed unmatched. In germline, CDR1 is SGHTA, CDR2 FQGNSA. CDR3 length: 16 amino acids. The CDR3 bases are TGTGCCAGCAGCCCAAGCGGGAGTACCCCCTACAATGAGCAGTTCTTC. It is translated as CASSPSGSTPYNEQFF.

The chain links TRBV28 to TRBJ1-5; no definite D call. Between the trimmed V and J ends, which lost 2 bases and 3 bases, there was a span of 11 bases. The CDR3 runs to 15 residues. The germline V gene encodes CDR1 MDHEN and CDR2 SYDVKM. CDR3: CASSLRGFNNQPQHF. CDR3 sequence (DNA): TGTGCCAGCAGTTTAAGAGGGTTCAACAATCAGCCCCAGCATTTT.

This clone was observed a few times. The V gene is TRBV7-9, the J gene TRBJ2-2, with a possible D match to TRBD2 (5 bases). This CDR3 is built from 12 residues. Germline V CDR1 and CDR2: SEHNR, FQNEAQ (reference sequence). The V and J ends lost 11 bases and 5 bases respectively, with 12 bases between them. As DNA, the CDR3 is TGTGCCGGAATACTAGGTACCGGGGAGCTGTTTTTT. This codes for CAGILGTGELFF.

The V call is TRBV19, the J call TRBJ1-2, with a weak D call TRBD1 (5 bases). Germline CDR1 LNHDA, CDR2 SQIVND (reference sequence). V was trimmed by 6 bases and J by 4 bases, leaving 24 bases between them. This CDR3 is 17 amino acids long. CDR3 DNA: TGTGCCAGTAGCAACGATGGACAATCCATCCTAGGCTATGGCTACACCTTC. It yields the protein CASSNDGQSILGYGYTF.

The chain is built from TRBV12-5 and TRBJ1-6; TRBD1 matches 11 bases. From germline, CDR1 is LGHNT and CDR2 FRNRAP. The V gene end was trimmed by 1 base and the J gene end by 8 bases; junction bases not matched to a gene: 4. CDR3 length: 16 amino acids. CDR3: CASGLGRTGGDSPLHF. The CDR3 bases are TGTGCTAGTGGTTTGGGAAGGACAGGGGGCGATTCACCCCTCCACTTT. The whole variable domain, remainder taken from reference TRBV12-5 and TRBJ1-6, is DARVTQTPRHKVTEMGQEVTMRCQPILGHNTVFWYRQTMMQGLELLAYFRNRAPLDDSGMPKDRFSAEMPDATLATLKIQPSEPRDSAVYFCASGLGRTGGDSPLHFGNGTRLTVT.

The chain joins TRBV28 to TRBJ1-5; maybe TRBD1 (5 bases). Germline CDR1 MDHEN, CDR2 SYDVKM. The CDR3 is 17 residues long. Between the trimmed V and J ends, which lost 6 bases and 0 bases, there was a span of 18 bases. The CDR3 protein is CASRNGGEPYSNQPQHF. CDR3 DNA sequence: TGTGCCAGCAGGAATGGGGGGGAGCCTTATAGCAATCAGCCCCAGCATTTT.

The CDR3 nucleotides read TGTGCCACCAGTGACAAGCCCACTAGCGGGCCGCCAAGGCAGTTCTTC. It is translated as CATSDKPTSGPPRQFF. V usage is TRBV24-1 and J usage is TRBJ2-1, with 9 bases aligning to TRBD2. The CDR3 runs 16 residues. The V gene's germline CDR1 is KGHDR and CDR2 SFDVKD. J lost 12 bases, V lost 4 bases, and 15 bases had no gene match.

The chain employs TRBV18 and TRBJ2-5, with 7 bases lining up with TRBD1. The CDR3 totals 14 residues. Germline trimming cut 6 bases from V and 4 bases from J; bases unmatched to any gene: 8. Germline V gene lookup returns CDR1 KGHSH and CDR2 LQKENI. The CDR3 loop reads CASSSDRVVETQYF. The CDR3 DNA sequence: TGTGCCAGCTCCTCCGACAGGGTCGTAGAGACCCAGTACTTC.

V and J are TRBV13 and TRBJ1-3; D remains unclear. The CDR3 spans 15 residues. From germline, CDR1 is PRHDT and CDR2 FYEKMQ (reference sequence). V lost 1 base and J 0 bases, leaving 7 bases between the germline ends. In DNA form, the CDR3 reads TGTGCCAGCAGCTTAGTCCGGGGCTCTGGAAACACCATATATTTT. This gives the protein CASSLVRGSGNTIYF.

The chain links TRBV28 to TRBJ2-7, with TRBD2 matching over 13 bases. Germline V lookup: CDR1 MDHEN, CDR2 SYDVKM. The CDR3 has 15 residues. V was clipped by 4 bases and J by 6 bases; unmatched bases: 6. The CDR3 sequence: CASSYWTSGSPEQYF. In DNA, the CDR3 is TGTGCCAGCAGTTATTGGACTAGCGGGAGTCCCGAGCAGTACTTC.

This chain uses TRBV29-1 with TRBJ1-1; TRBD1 aligns across 9 bases. The CDR3 length is 12 residues. Germline V gives CDR1 SQVTM, CDR2 ANQGSEA. Trimming at V came to 7 bases and at J to 6 bases, leaving 6 bases not matched to a gene. Here the CDR3 DNA reads TGCAGCGGCCGGACAGGGGACGCTGAAGCTTTCTTT. Amino acid sequence: CSGRTGDAEAFF.

The J gene is TRBJ2-1, the V gene TRBV6-2 or TRBV6-3; the match to TRBD2 covers 11 bases. The length of the CDR3 is 15 residues. Germline CDR1 is MNHEY and CDR2 is SVGEGT. With V trimmed by 5 bases and J by 6 bases, 6 bases remained unmatched. This CDR3 is CASSVAGGPSNEQFF. In nucleotides, the CDR3 is TGTGCCAGCAGTGTAGCGGGAGGGCCATCCAATGAGCAGTTCTTC.